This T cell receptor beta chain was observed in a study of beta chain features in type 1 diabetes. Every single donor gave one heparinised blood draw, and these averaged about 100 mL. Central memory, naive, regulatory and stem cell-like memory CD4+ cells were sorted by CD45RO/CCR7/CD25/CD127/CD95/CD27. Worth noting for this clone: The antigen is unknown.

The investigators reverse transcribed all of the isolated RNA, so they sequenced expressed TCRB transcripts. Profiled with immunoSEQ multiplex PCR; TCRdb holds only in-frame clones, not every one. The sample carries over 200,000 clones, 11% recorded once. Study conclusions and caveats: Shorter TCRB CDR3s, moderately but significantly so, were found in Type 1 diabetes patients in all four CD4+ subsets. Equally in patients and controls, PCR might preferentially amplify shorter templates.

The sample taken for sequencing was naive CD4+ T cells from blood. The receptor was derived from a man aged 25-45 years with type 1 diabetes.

The CDR3 region has the DNA TGCGCCAGCAGCTTCGGACAGGGGAGAGGGGGTGAAAAACTGTTTTTT. Translating gives CASSFGQGRGGEKLFF. The V call is TRBV5-1, the J call TRBJ1-4; TRBD1 aligns across 9 bases. The CDR3 runs to 16 residues. Unmatched junction bases numbered 9, after V lost 2 bases and J lost 7 bases. In germline, CDR1 is SGHRS, CDR2 YFSETQ.